This T cell receptor (beta chain) stems from a study of Graves' ophthalmopathy and Graves' hyperthyroidism. Whole-study context: Over 18 months of follow-up, stable hyperthyroidism required that no ophthalmopathy appear. Study results and caveats: The model predicted progression of ophthalmopathy with a sensitivity of roughly 69%, and its specificity was under 75%. The majority of expanded thyroid clonotypes above 0.001 frequency also occurred in blood.

This CDR3 comprises 13 residues. Trimming took off 6 bases at V and 6 bases at J, with 15 bases between the two ends. The germline V gene has CDR1 SEHNR and CDR2 FQNEAQ (reference sequence). Amplification targeted the TCR beta CDR3 regions, with RNA transcripts as the source material. HTBI primers were employed in first-round RT-PCR, then a second-round multiplex PCR followed. TCRdb re-called the multiplex PCR reads through MiXCR, storing one row per CDR3 protein. The data show about 600,000 distinct CDR3 sequences, with 35% to 45% seen just once and over 3.5% held by the top ten. Patients were diagnosed from clinical symptoms, serum thyroxine, TRAb, thyroid ultrasound and orbital computed tomography. This clonotype has ten or more counts. Its antigen is not identified.

This receptor was obtained from an adult man with Graves' hyperthyroidism. The chain has TRBV7-9 and TRBJ2-7; tentative D call: TRBD2 (5 bases). The sequenced sample was peripheral blood or thyroid tissue (not recorded which). In nucleotides, the CDR3 is TGTGCCAGCAGGGTCGGAGGCGGCGGCGAGCAGTACTTC. Its translation is CASRVGGGGEQYF.